The next 10 T cell receptor beta chains were all read from a single sample in a study of shared clonotypes between healthy human individuals. TCRdb keeps only in-frame clones here, not all; method: immunoSEQ multiplex PCR. The sample has about 2.1 million clones, roughly 95% seen once. The naive CD8 population came from CD45RO-negative cells selected for CCR7, without terminally differentiated effector memory CD45RA+ cells. Sequencing input: naive CD8+ T cells from PBMCs. Source of these receptors: a man aged 18 to 30 in good health. Some clones in this sample may be carry-over from other donors' samples.

The rearrangement joins TRBV16 to TRBJ2-7; D gene ambiguous. The CDR3 runs 13 residues. CDR1 is KGHSY, CDR2 FQNENV, per germline. V shed 4 bases and J shed 5 bases, with 12 bases lying between them. CDR3 coding DNA: TGTGCCAGCAGCCCCTCCGGCGACCACGAGCAGTACTTC. Its translation: CASSPSGDHEQYF.

This clone appeared a few times. The sample has other DNA sequences that encode this CDR3 too. The chain is built from TRBV7-9 and TRBJ1-1; maybe TRBD1 (6 bases). This CDR3 comprises 14 residues. Germline CDR1 reads SEHNR; CDR2 reads FQNEAQ (reference sequence). Between the trimmed V and J ends, which lost 1 base and 5 bases, there was a span of 11 bases. The CDR3 reads CASSLGGRGTEAFF. The DNA for the CDR3 is TGTGCCAGCAGCTTAGGGGGGCGCGGAACTGAAGCTTTCTTT.

This chain links TRBV27 with TRBJ2-5, with 13 bases lining up with TRBD2. Germline V CDR1 and CDR2: MNHEY, SMNVEV (reference sequence). The V segment lost 5 bases and the J segment 2 bases; nucleotides outside the gene matches: 5. CDR3 size: 16 residues. The DNA for the CDR3 is TGTGCCAGCAGTCCAGGGACTAGCGGGATGCAAGAGACCCAGTACTTC. This sequence encodes CASSPGTSGMQETQYF.

The CDR3 region is CASSFNVKTGTTEAFF. CDR3 nucleotides: TGTGCCAGCAGTTTTAATGTCAAGACAGGGACGACTGAAGCTTTCTTT. The chain carries TRBV28 and TRBJ1-1; 7 nucleotides agree with TRBD1. Germline V gene data show CDR1 as MDHEN and CDR2 as SYDVKM. There are 16 residues in the CDR3. The junction had 12 bases not matched to a gene; V was cut back by 3 bases and J by 5 bases.

The chain has TRBV7-3 and TRBJ2-1; no reliable D call. CDR3 size: 13 residues. In germline, CDR1 is SGHTA, CDR2 FQGTGA. Trimming took off 2 bases at V and 9 bases at J, with 11 bases between the two ends. Here the CDR3 reads CASSLLGKGEQFF. CDR3 nucleotides: TGTGCCAGCAGCTTATTGGGGAAGGGTGAGCAGTTCTTC.

This clone has only one observation. The rearrangement uses TRBV11-2 and TRBJ2-3; the D gene could be TRBD1 or TRBD2 (5 bases each). V was trimmed by 4 bases and J by 0 bases, leaving 17 bases between them. The CDR3 spans 17 residues. Germline CDR1 is SGHAT and CDR2 is FQNNGV. This CDR3 reads CASSSGTGRYSTDTQYF. The CDR3 DNA reads TGTGCCAGCAGCTCAGGCACGGGGCGGTACAGCACAGATACGCAGTATTTT.

The chain carries TRBV28 and TRBJ2-7; maybe TRBD2 (5 bases). Trimming shortened V by 7 bases and J by 2 bases, and 9 bases separated the two germline ends. Germline CDR1 MDHEN, CDR2 SYDVKM. The CDR3 is 12 amino acids. The CDR3 spells CASTGETYEQYF. The CDR3, as DNA: TGTGCCAGCACTGGGGAGACCTACGAGCAGTACTTC.

This clone came up a few times. The rearrangement uses TRBV9 and TRBJ1-2; D is unclear. Per germline, CDR1 SGDLS and CDR2 YYNGEE. The CDR3 spans 12 residues. Trimming shortened V by 0 bases and J by 4 bases, and 4 bases separated the two germline ends. In DNA, the CDR3 is TGTGCCAGCAGCGTAGAGGGCTATGGCTACACCTTC. Its translation is CASSVEGYGYTF.

The rearrangement uses TRBV19 and TRBJ2-3; the D gene is possibly TRBD1 (6 bases). Germline lookup yields CDR1 LNHDA and CDR2 SQIVND (reference sequence). Trimming took 5 bases from V and 0 from J, leaving 9 bases between them. CDR3 length equals 14 residues. As DNA, the CDR3 is TGTGCCAGTAGTCCAGGGGTGAGCACAGATACGCAGTATTTT. Translation: CASSPGVSTDTQYF.

The rearrangement links TRBV12-5 to TRBJ1-3; unclear D gene. V lost 6 bases to trimming and J lost 0 bases, with 9 bases between them. This CDR3 comprises 14 residues. The V gene's germline CDR1 is LGHNT and CDR2 FRNRAP. CDR3 DNA: TGTGCTAGTGGGGCGGGAGGCTCTGGAAACACCATATATTTT. Its protein is CASGAGGSGNTIYF.